This is a list of T cell receptor beta chains from one sample in a study of blood T cell repertoires in COVID-19. Using immunoSEQ multiplex PCR, the repertoire was profiled, and TCRdb retains in-frame clones only, with some absent. Among 95,000 to 150,000 clones listed, around 77% were seen once. The sequenced sample was peripheral blood. Receptors were obtained from a human donor in a cohort sampled during active COVID-19. The CDR3 runs from the conserved cysteine through the conserved F or W. Fields, in order: clone size, D gene, J gene, V gene, CDR3 protein, CDR3 DNA. The D gene is left open where the match is weak. Only part of the rows carry a size: once, few, many, or a class if the clone is expanded.

>once|TRBD2|TRBJ2-3|TRBV2
CASSEVRTSGTDTQYF
TGTGCCAGCAGTGAAGTCCGGACTAGCGGCACAGATACGCAGTATTTT
>few|.|TRBJ1-1|TRBV10-3
CAISDLTEVNTEAFF
TGTGCCATCAGTGATTTAACAGAAGTCAACACTGAAGCTTTCTTT
>.|TRBD2|TRBJ2-7|TRBV29-1
CSVGTSAPYEQYF
TGCAGCGTGGGTACTAGCGCACCCTACGAGCAGTACTTC
>.|TRBD1|TRBJ2-7|TRBV5-6
CASSLGDRDSYEQYF
TGTGCCAGCAGCTTGGGGGACAGGGACTCCTACGAGCAGTACTTC
>.|TRBD1|TRBJ1-1|TRBV6-2/TRBV6-3
CASSFKKDRANTEAFF
TGTGCCAGCAGCTTCAAAAAGGACAGGGCGAACACTGAAGCTTTCTTT
>.|TRBD2|TRBJ2-1|TRBV29-1
CSVEDGGGINEQFF
TGCAGCGTTGAAGATGGGGGGGGGATCAATGAGCAGTTCTTC
>.|.|TRBJ1-5|TRBV6-5
CASTPGGNQPQHF
TGTGCCAGCACCCCGGGGGGCAATCAGCCCCAGCATTTT
>.|.|TRBJ2-6|TRBV5-1
CASNPTGSGANVLTF
TGCGCCAGCAATCCAACAGGGTCCGGGGCCAACGTCCTGACTTTC
>.|.|TRBJ2-7|TRBV5-1
CASSLEASGYEQYF
TGCGCCAGCAGCTTGGAAGCATCCGGTTACGAGCAGTACTTC
>.|TRBD1|TRBJ1-1|TRBV18
CASSPRDRVGWTEAFF
TGTGCCAGCTCACCACGGGACAGGGTGGGTTGGACTGAAGCTTTCTTT
>.|TRBD1|TRBJ1-1|TRBV5-1
CASSLGQGYTEAFF
TGCGCCAGCAGCCTGGGACAGGGATACACTGAAGCTTTCTTT
>.|.|TRBJ1-6|TRBV5-1
CASSLALRRAGSPLHF
TGCGCCAGCAGCTTGGCTCTTCGCAGGGCTGGGTCACCCCTCCACTTT
>.|TRBD2|TRBJ2-3|TRBV27
CASSLWASGGDTQYF
TGTGCCAGCAGTCTCTGGGCTAGCGGGGGAGATACGCAGTATTTT
>.|.|TRBJ1-2|TRBV11-2
CASSFNSMDRPNYGYTF
TGTGCCAGCAGCTTCAATAGTATGGACAGACCTAACTATGGCTACACCTTC
>.|.|TRBJ2-3|TRBV27
CASSLETSDTQYF
TGTGCCAGCAGTTTAGAGACTTCAGATACGCAGTATTTT
>once|TRBD2|TRBJ2-7|TRBV2
CASKGTIAGYEQYF
TGTGCCAGCAAGGGGACTATAGCAGGCTACGAGCAGTACTTC
>.|.|TRBJ2-3|TRBV9
CASSGLGDTQYF
TGTGCCAGCAGCGGACTCGGGGATACGCAGTATTTT
>.|TRBD2|TRBJ2-7|TRBV4-1
CASRVSVSGINEQYF
TGCGCCAGCAGGGTCAGTGTTAGCGGGATCAACGAGCAGTACTTC
>.|TRBD1|TRBJ2-7|TRBV3-1/TRBV3-2
CASSSHRGSEQYF
TGTGCCAGCAGCTCCCACAGGGGTTCCGAGCAGTACTTC
>.|TRBD1|TRBJ1-2|TRBV3-1/TRBV3-2
CASSPGTGVRYGYTF
TGTGCCAGCAGCCCAGGGACAGGGGTACGCTATGGCTACACCTTC
>.|TRBD1|TRBJ1-5|TRBV5-1
CASSPGQYSNQPQHF
TGCGCCAGCAGCCCGGGACAGTATAGCAATCAGCCCCAGCATTTT
>.|.|TRBJ2-7|TRBV30
CAWSVVGTPFSYEQYF
TGTGCCTGGAGTGTCGTAGGGACTCCGTTCTCCTACGAGCAGTACTTC
>.|.|TRBJ2-1|TRBV3-1/TRBV3-2
CASSQEGRARNEQFF
TGTGCCAGCAGCCAAGAAGGGCGGGCGCGCAATGAGCAGTTCTTC
>.|.|TRBJ1-2|TRBV6-4
CASSDTPEALGGYTF
TGTGCCAGCAGTGACACGCCGGAGGCCTTGGGAGGCTACACCTTC
>.|.|TRBJ2-1|TRBV7-2
CASSRPNRASYNEQFF
TGTGCCAGCAGCCGGCCCAACAGGGCCTCCTACAATGAGCAGTTCTTC
>.|TRBD2|TRBJ2-7|TRBV4-2
CASSPRTSGRPLGEQYF
TGTGCCAGCAGCCCGAGGACTAGCGGGAGGCCTTTGGGTGAGCAGTACTTC
>.|.|TRBJ1-4|TRBV30
CAWSQGEKLFF
TGTGCCTGGAGTCAGGGTGAAAAACTGTTTTTT
>.|TRBD2|TRBJ2-7|TRBV27
CASSRGLAGGSNLGEQYF
TGTGCCAGCAGTAGAGGACTAGCGGGAGGTTCGAATCTAGGCGAGCAGTACTTC